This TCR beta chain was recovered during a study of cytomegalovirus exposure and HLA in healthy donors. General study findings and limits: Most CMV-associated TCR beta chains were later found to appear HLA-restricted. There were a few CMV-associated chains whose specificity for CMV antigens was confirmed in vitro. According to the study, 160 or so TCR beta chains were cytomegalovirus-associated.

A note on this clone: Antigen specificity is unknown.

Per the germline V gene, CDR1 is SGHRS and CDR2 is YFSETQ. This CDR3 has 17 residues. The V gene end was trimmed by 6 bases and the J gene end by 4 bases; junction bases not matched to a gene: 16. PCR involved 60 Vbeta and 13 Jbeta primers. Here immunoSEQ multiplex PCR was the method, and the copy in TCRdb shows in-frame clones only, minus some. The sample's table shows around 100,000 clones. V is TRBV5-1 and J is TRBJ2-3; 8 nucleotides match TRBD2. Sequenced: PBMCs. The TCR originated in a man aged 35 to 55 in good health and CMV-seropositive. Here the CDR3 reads CASKLPPFGRGADTQYF. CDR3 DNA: TGCGCCAGCAAGCTCCCACCCTTCGGGAGGGGGGCAGATACGCAGTATTTT.